These 5 T cell receptor beta chains came from one sample sequenced in a study of OX40 agonist ivuxolimab in advanced cancers. The data were produced by immunoSEQ multiplex PCR, yet TCRdb's version contains in-frame clones alone and is incomplete. This sample carries about 83,000 clones, just over 90% of them seen once, and the ten largest clones take around 0.43%. Sequences were derived from CD4+ or CD8+ T cells sorted from blood, sampled in a trial of the OX40 agonist ivuxolimab. The receptors derive from an adult with an advanced solid tumor such as melanoma, head and neck, liver or kidney cancer.

This rearrangement joins TRBV6-1 to TRBJ2-1; 11 bases are a match to TRBD1. The CDR3 contains 16 residues. The V gene's germline CDR1 is MNHNS and CDR2 SASEGT. Trimming at V came to 4 bases and at J to 6 bases, leaving 8 bases not matched to a gene. The CDR3 nucleotides are TGTGCCAGCAGTGGCCTCGGGACAGGGGGGACCAATGAGCAGTTCTTC. It specifies CASSGLGTGGTNEQFF.

The rearrangement links TRBV18 to TRBJ2-7; D tentatively reads TRBD1 or TRBD2 (6 bases each). The CDR3 is made up of 14 amino acids. Germline-derived CDR1 and CDR2 are KGHSH and LQKENI. Trimming removed 0 bases at V and 4 bases at J, with 10 bases between. This CDR3 is CASSPPGGVYEQYF. For the CDR3, the DNA is TGTGCCAGCTCACCACCGGGGGGCGTTTACGAGCAGTACTTC.

The chain employs TRBV5-4 and TRBJ2-1; D is ambiguous. This CDR3 has 15 residues. Per germline, CDR1 SGHNT and CDR2 YYREEE (reference sequence). V shed 0 bases and J shed 4 bases, with 11 bases lying between them. Written as DNA, the CDR3 is TGTGCCAGCAGCTTGGGGCCCCTCTCATACAATGAGCAGTTCTTC. Amino acid sequence: CASSLGPLSYNEQFF.

This clone was observed a handful of times. The chain recombines TRBV29-1 with TRBJ2-3, with 16 bases aligning to TRBD2. The CDR3 contains 14 residues. CDR1 is SQVTM, CDR2 ANQGSEA, per germline. Trimming cost V 8 bases and J 6 bases; bases outside gene matches: 5. The CDR3 region is CSLGLAGGSDTQYF. In DNA, the CDR3 is TGCAGCCTGGGACTAGCGGGGGGGTCGGATACGCAGTATTTT.

This rearrangement joins TRBV21-1 to TRBJ1-2; the listed D gene, TRBD1, was not tested against the DNA. TRBV21-1 is designated a pseudogene. CDR3 length equals 17 residues. CDR3 nucleotides: TGTGCCAGCATTCTAGGGGGAGCTGGACTCTACTCCGATGGCTACACCTTC. Protein sequence: CASILGGAGLYSDGYTF.